The 5 T cell receptor beta chains below all came from one sample that was sequenced in a study of CD8+ T cells in alopecia areata. Sequencing relied on a cDNA template that was reverse transcribed from extracted RNA. TCRdb keeps only in-frame clones here, not all; method: immunoSEQ multiplex PCR. Here the sample spans 150,000 to 200,000 clones, more than 60% being singletons. Source: CD4+ T cells sorted from blood, taken at week 0. Source of these receptors: a human donor with alopecia areata.

The V call is TRBV27, the J call TRBJ1-5, with a weak D call TRBD1 (6 bases). Germline V CDR1 and CDR2: MNHEY, SMNVEV (reference sequence). The V and J ends lost 6 bases and 6 bases respectively, with 21 bases between them. This CDR3 has 16 amino acids. Here the CDR3 reads CASSPRSGQGTQPQHF. CDR3 DNA sequence: TGTGCCAGCAGCCCAAGGTCGGGGCAGGGGACTCAGCCCCAGCATTTT.

This clone appeared a few times. This sequence joins TRBV30 and TRBJ2-3, with TRBD2 matching 10 bases. Germline V gene data show CDR1 as GTSNPN and CDR2 as SVGIG (reference sequence). The CDR3 contains 16 residues. With 0 bases clipped from V and 8 bases from J, the junction kept 11 bases outside the gene matches. CDR3: CAWSVSASGGGGTQYF. The CDR3 DNA is TGTGCCTGGAGTGTATCCGCTAGCGGGGGAGGAGGTACGCAGTATTTT.

DNA of the CDR3: TGCGCCAGCAGCGCCCCGACAGAAAACACTGAAGCTTTCTTT. It is translated as CASSAPTENTEAFF. The rearrangement uses TRBV4-1 and TRBJ1-1; perhaps TRBD1 as D (5 bases). The CDR3 covers 14 residues. V lost 5 bases and J 2 bases, leaving 12 bases between the germline ends. Germline V gives CDR1 MGHRA, CDR2 YSYEKL.

The chain carries TRBV15 and TRBJ2-7; TRBD1 matches 7 bases. J lost 6 bases, V lost 0 bases, and 2 bases had no gene match. The CDR3 spans 13 residues. In germline, CDR1 is LNHNV, CDR2 YYDKDF (reference sequence). The CDR3 reads CATSRETGSEQYF. The CDR3 bases are TGTGCCACCAGCAGAGAGACAGGGTCCGAGCAGTACTTC.

As regards this clone: Other nucleotide sequences from this sample produce the same CDR3. The chain links TRBV7-3 to TRBJ2-7; D remains ambiguous. The CDR3 sequence is 13 residues long. V was trimmed by 5 bases and J by 4 bases, leaving 12 bases between them. Germline-derived CDR1 and CDR2 are SGHTA and FQGTGA. The CDR3 DNA reads TGTGCCAGCAGCCTCGAGCAAGGGTACGAGCAGTACTTC. Translated: CASSLEQGYEQYF.